These T cell receptor beta chains were read from a single sample in a study of CD8 T cells in ankylosing spondylitis. TCRdb passed the 5' RACE reads through MiXCR, listing each CDR3 protein once. The top ten clones hold around 16% of a sample with a few hundred thousand distinct CDR3 sequences, approximately 20% of them seen once. Sequenced input: blood, either unsorted or a sorted T cell fraction (not recorded which). These receptors were collected from a male donor with ankylosing spondylitis. The CDR3 runs from the conserved cysteine through the conserved F or W. Each record gives: J gene, D gene, V gene, clone size, CDR3 DNA, CDR3 protein. A D gene is named only where the DNA matches it firmly. Only some rows state a clone size, as once, few, many or a class for expanded clones.

J gene: TRBJ1-5; D gene: NA; V gene: TRBV6-1; clone size: few; CDR3 DNA: TGTGCCAGCACCTCCATGGGACCGGCTTTGTGGCCCCAGCATTTT; CDR3 protein: CASTSMGPALWPQHF
J gene: TRBJ2-2; D gene: TRBD1; V gene: TRBV15; clone size: NA; CDR3 DNA: TGTGCCACCAGCAGAGGGACAGGACCCGGGGAGCTGTTTTTT; CDR3 protein: CATSRGTGPGELFF
J gene: TRBJ2-3; D gene: TRBD2; V gene: TRBV15; clone size: NA; CDR3 DNA: TGTGCCACCAGCAGAGGACTAGCGGGAAATACGCAGTATTTT; CDR3 protein: CATSRGLAGNTQYF
J gene: TRBJ2-5; D gene: TRBD2; V gene: TRBV7-9; clone size: NA; CDR3 DNA: TGTGCCAGCAGCATCGGAGGACTAGCGGGGGATGGGGAGACCCAGTACTTC; CDR3 protein: CASSIGGLAGDGETQYF
J gene: TRBJ1-5; D gene: NA; V gene: TRBV19; clone size: NA; CDR3 DNA: TGTGCCAGTAGGCGGACCGTGAGCAATCAGCCCCAGCATTTT; CDR3 protein: CASRRTVSNQPQHF
J gene: TRBJ2-7; D gene: NA; V gene: TRBV5-1; clone size: NA; CDR3 DNA: TGCGCCAGCAGCTTGGGAAGCCAGTTAATCTACGAGCAGTACTTC; CDR3 protein: CASSLGSQLIYEQYF
J gene: TRBJ2-5; D gene: TRBD2; V gene: TRBV20-1; clone size: NA; CDR3 DNA: TGCAGTGCTAGGTTCGGGGGGAGCGGAGAGACCCAGTACTTC; CDR3 protein: CSARFGGSGETQYF
J gene: TRBJ2-1; D gene: TRBD2; V gene: TRBV7-3; clone size: few; CDR3 DNA: TGTGCCAGCAGCTTCCTAGCGGGAAGGAATGAGCAGTTCTTC; CDR3 protein: CASSFLAGRNEQFF
J gene: TRBJ2-7; D gene: NA; V gene: TRBV7-2; clone size: NA; CDR3 DNA: TGTGCCAGCAGCTTTGGGGTAAACAACGAGCAGTACTTC; CDR3 protein: CASSFGVNNEQYF
J gene: TRBJ1-5; D gene: NA; V gene: TRBV20-1; clone size: NA; CDR3 DNA: TGCAGTGCTAGGACACGAAATCAGCCCCAGCATTTT; CDR3 protein: CSARTRNQPQHF
J gene: TRBJ2-1; D gene: NA; V gene: TRBV14; clone size: few; CDR3 DNA: TGTGCCAGCAGCCAAGTTTTCGTGCTGGGTGAGCAGTTCTTC; CDR3 protein: CASSQVFVLGEQFF
J gene: TRBJ2-7; D gene: TRBD2; V gene: TRBV4-1; clone size: NA; CDR3 DNA: TGCGCCAGCAGCCAAGGAGTAGCTGGACTAGCGGTTTCCTACGAGCAGTACTTC; CDR3 protein: CASSQGVAGLAVSYEQYF
J gene: TRBJ2-3; D gene: NA; V gene: TRBV18; clone size: NA; CDR3 DNA: TGTGCCAGCTCACCGGTATCTATACCCACAGATACGCAGTATTTT; CDR3 protein: CASSPVSIPTDTQYF
J gene: TRBJ1-1; D gene: NA; V gene: TRBV12-3/TRBV12-4; clone size: few; CDR3 DNA: TGTGCCAGCAGTTTAACAAGGCAGGGGCCCACTGAAGCTTTCTTT; CDR3 protein: CASSLTRQGPTEAFF
J gene: TRBJ2-1; D gene: NA; V gene: TRBV11-1; clone size: few; CDR3 DNA: TGTGCCAGCAGCCCAGCGGGTTATTCCTACAATGAGCAGTTCTTC; CDR3 protein: CASSPAGYSYNEQFF
J gene: TRBJ2-1; D gene: TRBD2; V gene: TRBV3-1; clone size: NA; CDR3 DNA: TGTGCCAGCAGCCAGGGACTAGCGGGGCGCCTGGATGAGCAGTTCTTC; CDR3 protein: CASSQGLAGRLDEQFF